One and the same sample provided the 27 T cell receptor beta chains below, sequenced in a study of CD8 T cells in Susac syndrome. An input of 0.5 to 1 ug of RNA was subjected to reverse transcription using random hexamers. TCRdb ran MiXCR on the immunoSEQ multiplex PCR reads and lists one entry per CDR3 protein. Among 150,000 to 250,000 distinct CDR3 sequences, about 96% were seen once, and the ten largest hold 0.093%. Sequencing was done on a sample of CD4+ T cells from PBMCs. The source of these receptors is a human donor with multiple sclerosis.

This clonotype was seen just once. The gene calls are TRBV7-2 and TRBJ1-1; D uncertain. Germline CDR1 SGHTA, CDR2 FQGNSA. V dropped 5 bases and J dropped 6 bases, with 7 bases sitting between them. The CDR3 totals 11 residues. CDR3 residues: CASSPWPEAFF. DNA for the CDR3: TGTGCCAGCAGCCCTTGGCCTGAAGCTTTCTTT.

The table lists this clonotype with a count of one. V and J are TRBV27 and TRBJ2-7; D not certain. The V end lost 5 bases, the J end lost 5 bases, and 13 bases lay between the germline ends. There are 13 residues in the CDR3. Per germline, CDR1 MNHEY and CDR2 SMNVEV (reference sequence). The CDR3 reads CASSPKGRNEQYF. In nucleotides, the CDR3 is TGTGCCAGCAGTCCGAAAGGTAGGAACGAGCAGTACTTC.

This clonotype was counted once. The chain uses TRBV6-2 or TRBV6-3 and TRBJ2-1, with D possibly matching TRBD1 (6 bases). V lost 5 bases, J lost 7 bases, and 15 bases lay in between. Germline values: CDR1 MNHEY, CDR2 SVGEGT. The CDR3 runs 14 residues. In DNA, the CDR3 is TGTGCCAGCAGTCCCTCGGGACAATCAAATGAGCAGTTCTTC. Translation: CASSPSGQSNEQFF.

The chain recombines TRBV5-1 with TRBJ2-3, with 7 bases identical to TRBD1. This CDR3 comprises 15 residues. CDR1 is SGHRS and CDR2 is YFSETQ in the germline V gene. The V gene end was trimmed by 5 bases and the J gene end by 0 bases; junction bases not matched to a gene: 6. The CDR3 loop is CASRTQGQSTDTQYF. CDR3 in DNA: TGCGCCAGCAGGACACAGGGGCAGAGCACAGATACGCAGTATTTT.

V gene TRBV27 combines with J gene TRBJ2-3; 14 bases are shared with TRBD2. The CDR3 is made up of 16 amino acids. The junction had 5 bases not matched to a gene; V was cut back by 0 bases and J by 9 bases. Germline CDR1 reads MNHEY; CDR2 reads SMNVEV (reference sequence). For the CDR3, the DNA is TGTGCCAGCAGTTTATCGACTAGCGGGGGGGCGAAAACGCAGTATTTT. Encoded protein: CASSLSTSGGAKTQYF.

This rearrangement joins TRBV20-1 to TRBJ1-1; 7 bases fit TRBD1. CDR3 length equals 13 residues. CDR1 is DFQATT, CDR2 SNEGSKA, per germline (reference sequence). J was trimmed by 4 bases and V by 2 bases; bases with no gene match: 4. CDR3 protein: CSARSDRATEAFF. CDR3 in DNA: TGCAGTGCTAGATCTGACAGGGCCACTGAAGCTTTCTTT.

The chain recombines TRBV7-3 with TRBJ2-5; tentative D call: TRBD2 (6 bases). The V gene lost 6 bases and the J gene lost 5 bases, with 19 bases spanning the gap. Germline CDR1 is SGHTA and CDR2 is FQGTGA. The CDR3 sequence is 15 residues long. The CDR3 reads CASSGTGLPWETQYF. The CDR3 nucleotides are TGTGCCAGCAGTGGGACGGGACTCCCCTGGGAGACCCAGTACTTC.

V is TRBV29-1 and J is TRBJ2-7; a weak D match, TRBD2 (5 bases). With 7 bases removed from V and 9 bases from J, the gap between germline ends came to 19 bases. The CDR3 consists of 12 residues. Germline values: CDR1 SQVTM, CDR2 ANQGSEA. The CDR3 reads CSAIYEGPGQYF. CDR3 nucleotides: TGCAGCGCCATATATGAGGGCCCGGGGCAGTACTTC.

This clonotype appeared once. This rearrangement joins TRBV27 to TRBJ2-5; 8 nucleotides align to TRBD2. Trimming removed 7 bases from V and 1 base from J; junction bases left unmatched: 8. CDR1 MNHEY and CDR2 SMNVEV come from the germline V gene (reference sequence). The CDR3 runs to 15 residues. CDR3 nucleotides: TGTGCCAGCAATAAAGCGGCGGGGGGCCAAGAGACCCAGTACTTC. Translated, it gives CASNKAAGGQETQYF.

The chain recombines TRBV19 with TRBJ1-1; D gene uncertain. Per the germline V gene, CDR1 is LNHDA and CDR2 is SQIVND (reference sequence). The V and J ends lost 7 bases and 4 bases respectively, with 4 bases between them. The CDR3 extends over 10 amino acids. The CDR3 bases are TGTGCCAGTAAAGGCACTGAAGCTTTCTTT. The encoded protein is CASKGTEAFF.

This chain connects TRBV20-1 to TRBJ2-7; D unclear. This CDR3 comprises 15 residues. Germline V gene lookup returns CDR1 DFQATT and CDR2 SNEGSKA (reference sequence). The germline V and J ends were trimmed by 1 base and 1 base, with 14 bases remaining between them. The CDR3 sequence: CSARVWALQSYEQYF. CDR3 sequence (DNA): TGCAGTGCTAGAGTCTGGGCGCTCCAATCCTACGAGCAGTACTTC.

This chain joins TRBV20-1 and TRBJ2-7, with D perhaps matching TRBD1 (6 bases). From germline, CDR1 is DFQATT and CDR2 SNEGSKA (reference sequence). The CDR3 has 12 amino acids. V lost 7 bases and J lost 4, with 14 bases in between. The chain's CDR3 is CSGHRAGYEQYF. DNA of the CDR3: TGCAGTGGTCACAGGGCTGGATACGAGCAGTACTTC.

The V and J genes are TRBV15 and TRBJ1-5; maybe TRBD1 (6 bases). The CDR3 loop spans 18 amino acids. Germline-derived CDR1 and CDR2 are LNHNV and YYDKDF (reference sequence). The V end lost 0 bases, the J end lost 0 bases, and 15 bases lay between the germline ends. CDR3 loop: CATSRDPPGQFSNQPQHF. CDR3 in DNA: TGTGCCACCAGCAGAGATCCGCCGGGACAATTTAGCAATCAGCCCCAGCATTTT.

This chain links TRBV10-2 with TRBJ1-2, with a tentative D call TRBD1 (5 bases). V lost 6 bases, J lost 8 bases, and 19 bases lay in between. The CDR3 runs to 14 residues. Germline CDR1 reads WSHSY; CDR2 reads SAAADI. The CDR3 protein is CASSASRQSLGYTF. The CDR3 coding sequence is TGCGCCAGCAGCGCAAGCCGACAGTCACTGGGCTACACCTTC.

This chain uses TRBV14 with TRBJ2-1, with a weak D call TRBD2 (6 bases). The ends were cut back, 4 bases at V and 3 bases at J, with 13 bases in the middle. Germline CDR1 reads SGHDN; CDR2 reads FVKESK. The length of the CDR3 is 15 residues. The CDR3 protein is CASSPTSFHYNEQFF. The CDR3 nucleotides read TGTGCCAGCAGCCCAACTAGCTTCCACTACAATGAGCAGTTCTTC.

The V and J genes are TRBV6-5 and TRBJ2-6; no reliable D call. V was clipped by 4 bases and J by 0 bases, with 7 bases between them. The CDR3 totals 15 residues. From germline, CDR1 is MNHEY and CDR2 SVGAGI. This CDR3 is CASSSSSSGANVLTF. In DNA form, the CDR3 reads TGTGCCAGCAGTTCCTCCTCCTCTGGGGCCAACGTCCTGACTTTC.

The rearrangement links TRBV10-3 to TRBJ2-7, with 7 bases identical to TRBD2. Germline CDR1 is ENHRY and CDR2 is SYGVKD. Losses at the gene ends were 10 bases for V and 0 bases for J; bases not matched to a gene: 6. CDR3 length: 13 amino acids. CDR3 in DNA: TGTGCCAACAGAGCGGGACCCTCCTACGAGCAGTACTTC. Translated, it gives CANRAGPSYEQYF.

The V and J genes are TRBV4-2 and TRBJ2-6; no firm D call. This CDR3 comprises 18 residues. Trimming took 0 bases from V and 0 from J, leaving 12 bases between them. Germline V lookup: CDR1 LGHNA, CDR2 YNFKEQ. CDR3 nucleotides: TGTGCCAGCAGCCAAGAAGGGCATTTTCCCTCTGGGGCCAACGTCCTGACTTTC. This gives the protein CASSQEGHFPSGANVLTF.

The V gene is TRBV5-6, the J gene TRBJ2-7; the D gene could be TRBD1 or TRBD2 (5 bases each). Germline CDR1 and CDR2: SGHDT and YYEEEE. Trimming stripped 4 bases from V and 7 bases from J, with 12 bases between. The CDR3 is 12 residues long. DNA of the CDR3: TGTGCCAGCAGCCGCGAGGGGTGGGAGCAGTACTTC. Its translation: CASSREGWEQYF.

The chain combines TRBV3-1 with TRBJ2-1; a weak D match, TRBD1 (6 bases). The V end lost 5 bases, the J end lost 8 bases, and 10 bases lay between the germline ends. CDR3 size: 12 residues. The germline V gene encodes CDR1 LGHDT and CDR2 YNNKEL (reference sequence). The CDR3: CASSFRGHEQFF. The CDR3 DNA sequence: TGTGCCAGCAGCTTCAGGGGTCATGAGCAGTTCTTC.

The rearrangement links TRBV20-1 to TRBJ2-5; no reliable D call. The CDR3 has 13 amino acids. Per the germline V gene, CDR1 is DFQATT and CDR2 is SNEGSKA (reference sequence). V was shortened by 2 bases and J by 3 bases, with 10 bases between the two germline ends. The DNA for the CDR3 is TGCAGTGCTAGACAGACTCCAGAAGAGACCCAGTACTTC. The encoded protein is CSARQTPEETQYF.

The chain uses TRBV20-1 and TRBJ2-7; tentative D call: TRBD2 (5 bases). Per the germline V gene, CDR1 is DFQATT and CDR2 is SNEGSKA (reference sequence). The CDR3 sequence is 14 residues long. V was trimmed by 3 bases and J by 0 bases, leaving 12 bases between them. The CDR3 loop reads CSASNGVSSYEQYF. The CDR3 nucleotides are TGCAGTGCTAGTAACGGGGTGAGCTCCTACGAGCAGTACTTC.

This clonotype was picked up one time. V usage is TRBV4-1 and J usage is TRBJ2-5, with 10 bases that match TRBD1. This CDR3 has 15 residues. Trimming at V came to 4 bases and at J to 5 bases, leaving 7 bases not matched to a gene. Germline lookup yields CDR1 MGHRA and CDR2 YSYEKL. Here the CDR3 reads CASSPGQGPRETQYF. Written as DNA, the CDR3 is TGCGCCAGCAGCCCGGGACAGGGGCCCAGGGAGACCCAGTACTTC.

V gene TRBV30 combines with J gene TRBJ1-1; D gene uncertain. Trimming left V 2 bases short and J 1 base short, with 5 bases between. The CDR3 spans 12 residues. Per germline, CDR1 GTSNPN and CDR2 SVGIG (reference sequence). The CDR3 DNA reads TGTGCCTGGAGTCACAGGAACACTGAAGCTTTCTTT. Residues: CAWSHRNTEAFF.

V and J are TRBV24-1 and TRBJ2-1, with unresolved D. The CDR3 runs 15 residues. Trimming shortened V by 1 base and J by 5 bases, and 11 bases separated the two germline ends. Germline CDR1 is KGHDR and CDR2 is SFDVKD. The CDR3 DNA is TGTGCCACCAGTGATTTTGAGCCACAGAACAATGAGCAGTTCTTC. Encoded protein: CATSDFEPQNNEQFF.

The V gene is TRBV15, the J gene TRBJ2-7; D is uncertain. CDR3 length: 12 amino acids. The V and J ends lost 1 base and 4 bases respectively, with 5 bases between them. Germline-derived CDR1 and CDR2 are LNHNV and YYDKDF (reference sequence). CDR3 DNA sequence: TGTGCCACCAGCAGAGGGGCATACGAGCAGTACTTC. Protein sequence: CATSRGAYEQYF.

The chain joins TRBV20-1 to TRBJ1-2; weak D call: TRBD1 (6 bases). Germline lookup yields CDR1 DFQATT and CDR2 SNEGSKA (reference sequence). The CDR3 contains 15 residues. V lost 1 base and J lost 8, with 20 bases in between. CDR3 in DNA: TGCAGTGCTAGAGGACGGGACAAGGAAAACGGAGGCTACACCTTC. Its translation is CSARGRDKENGGYTF.